This T cell receptor beta chain was recovered during a study of blood T cell repertoires in COVID-19. Method: immunoSEQ multiplex PCR; TCRdb's copy keeps in-frame clones and lacks some. The table lists about 24,000 clones, roughly 89% of them singletons, with just under 20% in the top ten. Between the trimmed V and J ends, which lost 3 bases and 6 bases, there was a span of 10 bases. CDR1 SGHRS and CDR2 YFSETQ come from the germline V gene. The CDR3 length is 13 residues. The chain combines TRBV5-1 with TRBJ2-1; D is unclear. Specimen: peripheral blood. This receptor was obtained from a human donor in a cohort sampled during active COVID-19. The DNA for the CDR3 is TGCGCCAGCAGCTCGACTCCCGCCAATGAGCAGTTCTTC. Translation gives CASSSTPANEQFF.